This entry features one TCR beta chain sequence. This record comes from a study of PD-L1 blockade in urothelial cancer. The wider study: The number of prior chemotherapy regimens per patient was 0 to 3. Blood yielded a median of about 150,000 T cells per sample. Treatment start was followed by blood analysis at 3 weeks (second dose) and again at 6 weeks.

The length of the CDR3 is 19 residues. Looked up from germline, CDR1 is LNHDA and CDR2 is SQIVND (reference sequence). The V gene end was trimmed by 8 bases and the J gene end by 0 bases; junction bases not matched to a gene: 18. Produced via immunoSEQ multiplex PCR; TCRdb's table is partial and in-frame only. The table records around 130,000 clones, 70% to 85% of them present only once. This sample's time point: pretreatment peripheral blood. The chain combines TRBV19 with TRBJ1-2, with 10 bases fitting TRBD1. Specimen: PBMCs, collected around atezolizumab (anti-PD-L1) treatment. The TCR originated in a man over 45 with urothelial cancer. CDR3: CASFQVARTGGSSNYGYTF. DNA for the CDR3: TGTGCCAGTTTTCAAGTAGCTCGGACAGGGGGAAGCTCTAACTATGGCTACACCTTC.